Described below is a single T cell receptor (beta chain) sequence and its context. Its antigen is as yet unknown. CDR1 is SEHNR and CDR2 is FQNEAQ in the germline V gene (reference sequence). The V and J ends lost 5 bases and 2 bases respectively, with 13 bases between them. This CDR3 contains 15 residues. This record belongs to a study of cytomegalovirus exposure and HLA in healthy donors. About the research overall: It was reported in a later analysis that the roughly 120 validation repertoires used the same platform as the 666 first-cohort repertoires.

The method was immunoSEQ multiplex PCR; TCRdb's version includes in-frame clones alone and lacks a portion of them. The sample records about 64,000 clones, approximately 90% being singletons. General study points: In the 120 validation repertoires, approximately 94% of cluster scores exceeded 0, per a later analysis. Most TCR sequences proved rare, with some public TCRs found in many donors. A classifier reportedly called cytomegalovirus status with high sensitivity and specificity.

This chain connects TRBV7-9 to TRBJ1-3; D not resolved. The material sequenced was PBMCs. The TCR comes from a woman aged 18-29 years in good health and CMV-seronegative. CDR3 amino acids: CASSRLWAPGNTIYF. CDR3 DNA: TGTGCCAGCAGCCGTCTATGGGCTCCTGGAAACACCATATATTTT.